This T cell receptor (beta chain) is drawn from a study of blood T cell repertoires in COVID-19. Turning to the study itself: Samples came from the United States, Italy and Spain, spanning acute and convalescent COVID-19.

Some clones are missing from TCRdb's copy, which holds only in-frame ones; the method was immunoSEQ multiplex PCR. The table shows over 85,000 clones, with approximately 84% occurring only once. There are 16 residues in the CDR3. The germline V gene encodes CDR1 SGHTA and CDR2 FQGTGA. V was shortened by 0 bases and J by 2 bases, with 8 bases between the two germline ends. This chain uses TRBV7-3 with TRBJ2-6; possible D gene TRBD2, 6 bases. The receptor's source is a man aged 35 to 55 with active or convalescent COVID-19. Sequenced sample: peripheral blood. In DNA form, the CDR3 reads TGTGCCAGCAGCTTAACGGGAGGTGCTGGGGCCAACGTCCTGACTTTC. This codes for CASSLTGGAGANVLTF.